The sequence of this T cell receptor beta chain was determined in a study of CD8+ T cells in alopecia areata. Study at large: Treated individuals took tofacitinib by mouth, 5 to 10 mg twice daily. Patients given treatment had severity scored by the percentage of scalp area affected.

RNA was isolated and reverse transcribed to cDNA, the sequencing template. Assay: immunoSEQ multiplex PCR; the TCRdb copy retains only in-frame clones and omits some. The data show over 250,000 clones, approximately 60% seen once. This clone was found a few times. The antigen remains unidentified. Trimming shortened V by 5 bases and J by 5 bases, and 8 bases separated the two germline ends. The germline V gene has CDR1 SGHTA and CDR2 FQGNSA. CDR3 length: 12 amino acids. Study-wide results and limits: With tofacitinib ongoing, many expanded lesional clones persisted in both scalp and blood. Unlike in mice, where it was clearer, TCR sharing across patients was less clear, possibly HLA-related.

The treatment here: oral pan-JAK inhibitor, 5-10 mg twice daily. The starting material was CD4+ T cells sorted from blood, obtained at week 52, from a patient treated with tofacitinib. This clonotype was obtained from a human donor with alopecia areata. The chain uses TRBV7-2 and TRBJ2-3; no reliable D call. The CDR3 DNA sequence: TGTGCCAGCAGCCAAGCAGGAGATACGCAGTATTTT. It codes for CASSQAGDTQYF.